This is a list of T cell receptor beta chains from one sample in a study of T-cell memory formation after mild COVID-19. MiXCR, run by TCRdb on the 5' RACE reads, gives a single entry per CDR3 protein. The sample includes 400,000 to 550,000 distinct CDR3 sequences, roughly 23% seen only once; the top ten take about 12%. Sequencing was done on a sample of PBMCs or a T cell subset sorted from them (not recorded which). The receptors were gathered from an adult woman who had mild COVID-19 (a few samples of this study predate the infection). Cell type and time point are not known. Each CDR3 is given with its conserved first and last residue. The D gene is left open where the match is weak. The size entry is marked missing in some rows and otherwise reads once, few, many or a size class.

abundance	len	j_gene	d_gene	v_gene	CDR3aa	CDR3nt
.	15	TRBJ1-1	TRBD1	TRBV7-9	CASSSRQGAIPVAFF	TGTGCCAGCAGCTCGAGACAGGGGGCTATACCAGTGGCTTTCTTT
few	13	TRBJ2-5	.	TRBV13	CASSLGPQGTQYF	TGTGCCAGCAGCTTAGGGCCTCAAGGGACCCAGTACTTC
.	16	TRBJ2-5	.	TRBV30	CAWSGNRVGHQETQYF	TGTGCCTGGAGTGGGAACAGGGTAGGACACCAAGAGACCCAGTACTTC
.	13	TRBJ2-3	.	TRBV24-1	CATSFAGTDTQYF	TGTGCCACCAGTTTTGCGGGCACAGATACGCAGTATTTT
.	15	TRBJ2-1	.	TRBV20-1	CSATGTNAFYNEQFF	TGCAGTGCTACCGGGACCAATGCCTTCTACAATGAGCAGTTCTTC
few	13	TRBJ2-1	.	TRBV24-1	CATARSVTDEQFF	TGTGCCACCGCTCGTTCAGTCACCGATGAGCAGTTCTTC
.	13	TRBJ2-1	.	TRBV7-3	CASGGWASNEQFF	TGTGCCAGCGGGGGATGGGCAAGCAATGAGCAGTTCTTC
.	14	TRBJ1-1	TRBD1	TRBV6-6	CASSYKGTGPEAFF	TGTGCCAGCAGTTACAAAGGGACAGGTCCTGAAGCTTTCTTT
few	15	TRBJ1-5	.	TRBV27	CASSLVRGSNQPQHF	TGTGCCAGCAGTTTGGTCAGGGGTAGCAATCAGCCCCAGCATTTT
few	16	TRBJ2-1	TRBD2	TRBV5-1	CASSLGTSGSSYEQFF	TGCGCCAGCAGCTTGGGGACTAGCGGGAGTTCATATGAGCAGTTCTTC
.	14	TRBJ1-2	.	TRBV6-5	CASRTARGPYGYTF	TGTGCCAGCAGGACCGCTCGGGGCCCCTATGGCTACACCTTC
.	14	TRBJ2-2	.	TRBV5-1	CASSLNLGTGELFF	TGCGCCAGCAGCTTGAATCTGGGTACCGGGGAGCTGTTTTTT
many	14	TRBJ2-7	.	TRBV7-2	CASSFDPDSYEQYF	TGTGCCAGCAGCTTCGATCCGGACTCCTACGAGCAGTACTTC
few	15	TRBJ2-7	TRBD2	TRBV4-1	CASSQRTSGGHEQYF	TGCGCCAGCAGCCAGAGGACTAGCGGGGGACACGAGCAGTACTTC
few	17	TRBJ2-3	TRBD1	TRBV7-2	CASSPQYRTGGTDTQYF	TGTGCCAGCAGTCCTCAATACCGGACAGGGGGCACAGATACGCAGTATTTT
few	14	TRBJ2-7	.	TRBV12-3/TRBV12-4	CASSLAGPWGEQYF	TGTGCCAGCAGTTTAGCCGGGCCCTGGGGGGAGCAGTACTTC
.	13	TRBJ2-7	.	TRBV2	CASSEAVFYEQYF	TGTGCCAGCAGTGAGGCAGTCTTCTACGAGCAGTACTTC
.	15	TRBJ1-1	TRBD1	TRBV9	CASSAYGGGGVEAFF	TGTGCCAGCAGCGCCTACGGGGGAGGGGGCGTTGAAGCTTTCTTT
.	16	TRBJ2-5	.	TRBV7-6	CASSLEAGLYQETQYF	TGTGCCAGCAGCTTAGAGGCGGGGTTGTACCAAGAGACCCAGTACTTC
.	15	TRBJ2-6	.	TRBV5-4	CASSFGGPGANVLTF	TGTGCCAGCAGCTTTGGGGGGCCTGGGGCCAACGTCCTGACTTTC
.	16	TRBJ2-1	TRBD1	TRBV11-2	CASSLSGTGVVNEQFF	TGTGCCAGCAGCTTATCCGGGACAGGGGTCGTCAATGAGCAGTTCTTC
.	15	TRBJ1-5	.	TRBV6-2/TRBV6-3	CASSSGVASNQPQHF	TGTGCCAGCAGTTCCGGGGTGGCTAGCAATCAGCCCCAGCATTTT
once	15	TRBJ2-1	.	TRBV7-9	CASSPSYNQVDEQFF	TGTGCCAGCAGCCCCTCCTATAATCAGGTCGATGAGCAGTTCTTC
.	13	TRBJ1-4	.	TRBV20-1	CSARRAANEKLFF	TGCAGTGCTAGAAGGGCAGCTAATGAAAAACTGTTTTTT
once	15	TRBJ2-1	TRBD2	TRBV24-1	CATRPTSGNNNEQFF	TGTGCCACCAGACCGACTAGCGGAAACAACAATGAGCAGTTCTTC
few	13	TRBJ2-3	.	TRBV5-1	CASSLLGEDTQYF	TGCGCCAGCAGCTTGTTGGGGGAAGATACGCAGTATTTT
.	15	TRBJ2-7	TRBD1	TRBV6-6	CASSYTGTGKYEQYF	TGTGCCAGCAGTTACACAGGGACAGGGAAATACGAGCAGTACTTC
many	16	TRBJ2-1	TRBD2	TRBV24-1	CATSEPLAETRREQFF	TGTGCCACCAGTGAACCCCTAGCGGAAACCCGGCGTGAGCAGTTCTTC
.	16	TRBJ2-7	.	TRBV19	CASSIDGGGGPYEQYF	TGTGCCAGTAGTATAGACGGAGGTGGGGGGCCCTACGAGCAGTACTTC
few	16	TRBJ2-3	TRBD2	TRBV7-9	CASSVLGTSAADTQYF	TGTGCCAGCAGCGTCCTAGGGACTAGCGCCGCAGATACGCAGTATTTT
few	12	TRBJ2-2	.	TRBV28	CASRLNTGELFF	TGTGCCAGCAGGCTTAACACCGGGGAGCTGTTTTTT
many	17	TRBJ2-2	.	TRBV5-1	CASSLVPSGHNTGELFF	TGCGCCAGCAGCTTGGTTCCCAGCGGGCACAACACCGGGGAGCTGTTTTTT
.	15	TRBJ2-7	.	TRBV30	CAWANQGGLSYEQYF	TGTGCCTGGGCCAACCAGGGGGGGCTCTCCTACGAGCAGTACTTC
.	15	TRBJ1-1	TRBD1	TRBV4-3	CASSEDRGMNTEAFF	TGCGCCAGCAGCGAGGACAGGGGAATGAACACTGAAGCTTTCTTT
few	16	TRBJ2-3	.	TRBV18	CASSATGNGITDTQYF	TGTGCCAGCTCAGCGACAGGTAACGGGATCACAGATACGCAGTATTTT
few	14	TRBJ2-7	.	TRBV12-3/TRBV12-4	CASSWGTSASEQYF	TGTGCCAGCAGTTGGGGGACATCTGCGAGCGAGCAGTACTTC
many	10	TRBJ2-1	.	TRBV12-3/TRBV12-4	CATARDEQFF	TGTGCCACCGCACGGGACGAGCAGTTCTTC
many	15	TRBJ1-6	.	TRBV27	CASSLFQGGSAPLHF	TGTGCCAGCAGTTTGTTCCAGGGAGGTAGTGCGCCCCTCCACTTT
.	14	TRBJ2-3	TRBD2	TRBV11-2	CASSLTSGRANRHF	TGTGCCAGCAGCCTTACTAGCGGGAGGGCCAATAGGCATTTT
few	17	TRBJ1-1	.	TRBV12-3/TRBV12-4	CASSFWQGLEQYTEAFF	TGTGCCAGCAGTTTCTGGCAGGGGCTTGAACAGTACACTGAAGCTTTCTTT